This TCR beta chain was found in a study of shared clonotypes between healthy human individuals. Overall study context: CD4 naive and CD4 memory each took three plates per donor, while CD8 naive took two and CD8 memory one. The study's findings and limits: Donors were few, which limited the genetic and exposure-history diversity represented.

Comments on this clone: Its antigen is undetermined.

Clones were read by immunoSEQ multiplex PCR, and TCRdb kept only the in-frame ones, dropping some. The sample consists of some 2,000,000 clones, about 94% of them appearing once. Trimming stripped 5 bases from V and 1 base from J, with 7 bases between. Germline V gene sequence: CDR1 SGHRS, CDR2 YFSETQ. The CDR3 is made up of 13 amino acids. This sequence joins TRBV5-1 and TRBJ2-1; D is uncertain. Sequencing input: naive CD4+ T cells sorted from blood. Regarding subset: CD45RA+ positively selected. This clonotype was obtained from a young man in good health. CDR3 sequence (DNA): TGCGCCAGCAGGTTGATGTCCTACAATGAGCAGTTCTTC. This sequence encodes CASRLMSYNEQFF.